The clone carrying this T cell receptor (beta chain) showed up just a few times. Primed by a sample-barcoded 5' primer and a J-beta primer mix, a second PCR proceeded for about 6 to 11 cycles. Researchers report that a template-switch adaptor with 12 random nucleotides tagged each cDNA molecule. TCRdb re-called the 5' RACE reads through MiXCR, storing one row per CDR3 protein. The repertoire holds around 990,000 distinct CDR3 sequences, under 30% seen once, with about 0.69% in the top ten. The V end lost 6 bases, the J end lost 10 bases, and 13 bases lay between the germline ends. The CDR3 loop spans 12 amino acids. This record belongs to a study of blood T cells in healthy people across ages. These data were likewise used in another study, on T cells of mothers and their children. As that report states: Donation was provided by three healthy Caucasian mothers along with their six children.

Specimen: blood. The receptor's source is a girl aged 2 to 10 in good health. V and J are TRBV12-3 or TRBV12-4 and TRBJ1-5; D gene uncertain. The CDR3 sequence: CASSPMTGPQHF. In DNA form, the CDR3 reads TGTGCCAGCAGCCCGATGACTGGCCCCCAGCATTTT.